Listed here is a single TCR beta chain. What it binds is not known. The entry originates in a study of blood T cells in healthy people across ages. Study results and caveats: The study regarded diversity estimates from one million T cells as underestimates.

Primers used in a second PCR of about 7 to 12 cycles were a sample-barcoded 5' primer and a J-beta primer mix. MiXCR was run by TCRdb on the 5' RACE reads, yielding one entry per CDR3 protein. The repertoire holds about 540,000 distinct CDR3 sequences, with 24% as singletons. The CDR3 contains 16 residues. Per the germline V gene, CDR1 is KGHDR and CDR2 is SFDVKD. The V segment lost 3 bases and the J segment 5 bases; nucleotides outside the gene matches: 8. These data also featured in a second study, about T cells of mothers and their children. According to that study: A few healthy Caucasian mothers, along with their six children, served as the donors. Using around 1.5 ug per 15 ul, all extracted RNA underwent cDNA synthesis. The study obtained over 9 million TCR beta CDR3 reads per mother and 2.5 million to 3 million per child.

This chain joins TRBV24-1 and TRBJ2-1; 8 bases match TRBD1. Sample: blood. The receptor was derived from a boy younger than 18 in good health. CDR3 coding DNA: TGTGCCACCAGTGATCAGATACAGGGGGGACACAATGAGCAGTTCTTC. The encoded protein is CATSDQIQGGHNEQFF.